These 23 T cell receptor beta chains were sequenced from one sample in a study of beta chain features in type 1 diabetes. Study results and caveats: For Type 1 diabetes patients, all four CD4+ subsets carried TCRB CDR3s that were moderately but significantly shorter.

The investigators reverse transcribed all of the isolated RNA, so they sequenced expressed TCRB transcripts. Sequenced by immunoSEQ multiplex PCR; TCRdb stores in-frame clones only, minus some. Of 240,000 or so clones in the sample, around 21% were seen once. No antigen has been assigned to these receptors. Sequencing was performed on naive CD4+ T cells from blood. The receptors shown here come from a woman in her thirties or forties with type 1 diabetes.

This clone came up a few times. This rearrangement joins TRBV29-1 to TRBJ2-7; the match to TRBD2 covers 12 bases. The ends lost 7 bases at V and 5 bases at J; junction bases unmatched: 3. The germline V gene has CDR1 SQVTM and CDR2 ANQGSEA. CDR3 size: 12 residues. CDR3 DNA sequence: TGCAGCGCTGGACTAGCGGGAAACGAGCAGTACTTC. Its protein product is CSAGLAGNEQYF.

This clone turned up a few times. The chain uses TRBV7-3 and TRBJ1-1; a possible D gene is TRBD1 (6 bases). The CDR3 is 14 residues long. In germline, CDR1 is SGHTA, CDR2 FQGTGA. V shed 4 bases and J shed 4 bases, with 13 bases lying between them. CDR3 sequence: CASSSTGLSTEAFF. For the CDR3, the DNA is TGTGCCAGCAGCTCCACAGGGTTGAGCACTGAAGCTTTCTTT.

The gene calls are TRBV29-1 and TRBJ2-7, with 7 bases identical to TRBD1. This CDR3 region has 12 residues. Germline V lookup: CDR1 SQVTM, CDR2 ANQGSEA. With 7 bases clipped from V and 0 bases from J, the junction kept 3 bases outside the gene matches. The CDR3 protein is CSATGASYEQYF. The CDR3 DNA reads as TGCAGCGCCACAGGGGCCTCCTACGAGCAGTACTTC.

This clone was seen only a few times. The genes are TRBV9 and TRBJ1-1; D not resolved. The CDR3 consists of 14 residues. Germline V CDR1 and CDR2: SGDLS, YYNGEE. The V gene lost 3 bases and the J gene lost 1 base, with 10 bases spanning the gap. CDR3 amino acids: CASSESRGNTEAFF. CDR3 DNA sequence: TGTGCCAGCAGCGAATCCCGGGGGAACACTGAAGCTTTCTTT.

In this sample, this clone turned up a few times. In DNA, the CDR3 is TGCGCCAGCAGCTCAGGGCGAGAGACCCAGTACTTC. This sequence encodes CASSSGRETQYF. The chain is built from TRBV5-1 and TRBJ2-5; tentative D call: TRBD1 (5 bases). V lost 3 bases and J lost 4, with 7 bases in between. Germline CDR1 reads SGHRS; CDR2 reads YFSETQ. CDR3 size: 12 residues.

J is TRBJ2-3 and V is TRBV6-5, with a possible D match to TRBD2 (6 bases). Germline loops: CDR1 MNHEY, CDR2 SVGAGI. The V end was cut by 8 bases, the J end by 6 bases, with 9 bases between. The CDR3 spans 11 residues. The CDR3 sequence is CASYRGDTQYF. For the CDR3, the DNA is TGTGCCAGCTATCGGGGGGATACGCAGTATTTT.

This clone was observed a few times. V and J are TRBV5-4 and TRBJ2-1; 7 bases fit TRBD1. V shed 5 bases, J shed 6 bases, and the junction held 5 bases outside the gene matches. There are 13 residues in the CDR3. Germline assignment: CDR1 SGHNT and CDR2 YYREEE (reference sequence). CDR3 nucleotides: TGTGCCAGCAGTTCTAACAGGGGCAATGAGCAGTTCTTC. It encodes CASSSNRGNEQFF. The whole variable domain, filled in from reference TRBV5-4 and TRBJ2-1, reads ETGVTQSPTHLIKTRGQQVTLRCSSQSGHNTVSWYQQALGQGPQFIFQYYREEENGRGNFPPRFSGLQFPNYSSELNVNALELDDSALYLCASSSNRGNEQFFGPGTRLTVL.

J is TRBJ2-7 and V is TRBV4-1; TRBD1 agrees at 10 bases. Germline V lookup: CDR1 MGHRA, CDR2 YSYEKL. The CDR3 is 15 amino acids. V gave up 3 bases and J gave up 5 bases; unmatched junction bases: 7. The CDR3 sequence is CASSHWGTGDHEQYF. The CDR3 nucleotides read TGCGCCAGCAGCCACTGGGGGACAGGGGACCACGAGCAGTACTTC.

This clone was observed a few times. This chain connects TRBV4-3 to TRBJ2-7, with 7 positions matching TRBD1. The trim removed 4 bases at V and 8 bases at J, leaving 8 bases unmatched. Germline lookup yields CDR1 LGHNA and CDR2 YSLEER. The CDR3 covers 13 residues. Here the CDR3 reads CASSLNRGSQQYF. CDR3 in DNA: TGCGCCAGCAGCCTTAACAGGGGCTCCCAGCAGTACTTC.

The V gene is TRBV4-2, the J gene TRBJ2-1, with D possibly being TRBD2 (7 bases). V lost 0 bases and J lost 8, with 14 bases in between. The CDR3 sequence is 15 residues long. The germline V gene encodes CDR1 LGHNA and CDR2 YNFKEQ. CDR3 loop: CASSQELGGGDEQFF. DNA for the CDR3: TGTGCCAGCAGCCAAGAGTTAGGGGGGGGCGATGAGCAGTTCTTC.

The CDR3 region is CASSSGTATGTSGRAPETQYF. In DNA form, the CDR3 reads TGTGCCAGCAGTTCCGGGACAGCGACCGGGACTAGCGGGAGAGCCCCAGAGACCCAGTACTTC. The V gene is TRBV28, the J gene TRBJ2-5; the match to TRBD2 covers 14 bases. There are 21 residues in the CDR3. The V gene end was trimmed by 4 bases and the J gene end by 4 bases; junction bases not matched to a gene: 20. Looked up from germline, CDR1 is MDHEN and CDR2 is SYDVKM. The full variable domain, completed using reference TRBV28 and TRBJ2-5, is DVKVTQSSRYLVKRTGEKVFLECVQDMDHENMFWYRQDPGLGLRLIYFSYDVKMKEKGDIPEGYSVSREKKERFSLILESASTNQTSMYLCASSSGTATGTSGRAPETQYFGPGTRLLVL.

The CDR3 nucleotides read TGCGCCAGCAGCTTGGTAGGGGACGAGCAGTACTTC. Encoded protein: CASSLVGDEQYF. The V gene is TRBV5-1, the J gene TRBJ2-7; a weak D match, TRBD1 (5 bases). The CDR3 is 12 residues long. CDR1 SGHRS and CDR2 YFSETQ come from the germline V gene. V was pared by 0 bases and J by 5 bases, with 6 bases between.

The sample holds a few counts of this clone. Here the CDR3 DNA reads TGTGCCAGCAGCCCCCGGCAAGTGGGGGGAGCTTTCTTT. Its translation: CASSPRQVGGAFF. The rearrangement uses TRBV7-2 and TRBJ1-1, with a possible D match to TRBD1 (5 bases). The CDR3 extends over 13 amino acids. V lost 5 bases to trimming and J lost 10 bases, with 17 bases between them. Germline lookup yields CDR1 SGHTA and CDR2 FQGNSA.

In this sample, this clone turned up a few times. The chain combines TRBV11-3 with TRBJ1-1, with a weak D call TRBD1 (5 bases). The CDR3 loop spans 13 amino acids. The germline V gene encodes CDR1 SGHNT and CDR2 YENEEA. V was shortened by 3 bases and J by 5 bases, with 10 bases between the two germline ends. CDR3 residues: CASSFSRGTEAFF. In DNA form, the CDR3 reads TGTGCCAGCAGCTTTTCTAGGGGTACTGAAGCTTTCTTT. The full variable domain, rest sourced from reference TRBV11-3 and TRBJ1-1, is EAGVVQSPRYKIIEKKQPVAFWCNPISGHNTLYWYLQNLGQGPELLIRYENEEAVDDSQLPKDRFSAERLKGVDSTLKIQPAELGDSAVYLCASSFSRGTEAFFGQGTRLTVV.

This clone appeared a few times. DNA for the CDR3: TGTGCCAGTCGCGGGCCTTACAACGCAGGGGAGCTGTTTTTT. Translation gives CASRGPYNAGELFF. The V call is TRBV19, the J call TRBJ2-2; tentative D call: TRBD2 (5 bases). V was cut by 8 bases and J by 8 bases, with 18 bases left in between. Germline V gene sequence: CDR1 LNHDA, CDR2 SQIVND (reference sequence). The CDR3 contains 14 residues.

The chain couples TRBV5-1 to TRBJ2-7; 7 nucleotides match TRBD1. The CDR3 sequence is 14 residues long. Losses at the gene ends were 4 bases for V and 2 bases for J; bases not matched to a gene: 6. Germline lookup yields CDR1 SGHRS and CDR2 YFSETQ. The CDR3 reads CASSGRDSTYEQYF. The CDR3 DNA follows: TGCGCCAGCAGCGGCCGGGACAGTACCTACGAGCAGTACTTC.

V and J are TRBV7-3 and TRBJ1-1; D gene uncertain. V was pared by 5 bases and J by 1 base, with 14 bases between. The CDR3 extends over 15 amino acids. Looked up from germline, CDR1 is SGHTA and CDR2 is FQGTGA. The CDR3 reads CASSPSGSGNTEAFF. For the CDR3, the DNA is TGTGCCAGCAGCCCCTCGGGGTCGGGGAACACTGAAGCTTTCTTT.

The table lists this clone with a few counts. The chain couples TRBV30 to TRBJ1-2, with 8 bases fitting TRBD1. Germline assignment: CDR1 GTSNPN and CDR2 SVGIG (reference sequence). V dropped 4 bases and J dropped 5; count of bases not matched to a gene: 9. This CDR3 contains 14 residues. The CDR3 DNA reads as TGTGCCTGGACCAGACAGGGGCCTCGGTATGGCTACACCTTC. It specifies CAWTRQGPRYGYTF.

V usage is TRBV14 and J usage is TRBJ2-3; 10 nucleotides agree with TRBD2. With 3 bases clipped from V and 2 bases from J, the junction kept 5 bases outside the gene matches. Germline V lookup: CDR1 SGHDN, CDR2 FVKESK. The CDR3 is 16 amino acids. CDR3 nucleotides: TGTGCCAGCAGCCATAATAGCGGGGGGACCACAGATACGCAGTATTTT. Translation gives CASSHNSGGTTDTQYF. Full variable domain (missing parts from reference TRBV14 and TRBJ2-3): EAGVTQFPSHSVIEKGQTVTLRCDPISGHDNLYWYRRVMGKEIKFLLHFVKESKQDESGMPNNRFLAERTGGTYSTLKVQPAELEDSGVYFCASSHNSGGTTDTQYFGPGTRLTVL.

This clone was found a few times. The chain links TRBV25-1 to TRBJ2-7, with D perhaps matching TRBD1 (7 bases). Germline values: CDR1 MGHDK, CDR2 SYGVNS. The CDR3 consists of 12 residues. The V and J ends lost 8 bases and 7 bases respectively, with 15 bases between them. CDR3 in amino acids: CASWRPGGEQYF. The DNA of the CDR3 is TGTGCCAGCTGGCGTCCAGGGGGGGAGCAGTACTTC.

The rearrangement links TRBV28 to TRBJ2-1, with D possibly being TRBD1 (5 bases). This CDR3 comprises 16 residues. V lost 4 bases to trimming and J lost 2 bases, with 15 bases between them. CDR1 is MDHEN, CDR2 SYDVKM, per germline. The CDR3 here is CASSYFWGGTYNEQFF. The CDR3, as DNA: TGTGCCAGCAGTTATTTTTGGGGCGGAACCTACAATGAGCAGTTCTTC.

This chain joins TRBV25-1 and TRBJ1-1; weak D call: TRBD1 (6 bases). Germline V gives CDR1 MGHDK, CDR2 SYGVNS. The CDR3 has 11 amino acids. V was shortened by 7 bases and J by 5 bases, with 8 bases between the two germline ends. In nucleotides, the CDR3 is TGTGCCAGCATTCAGGGGACTGAAGCTTTCTTT. Residues: CASIQGTEAFF.

The V gene is TRBV10-3, the J gene TRBJ2-5; 12 bases map to TRBD2. The junction had 4 bases not matched to a gene; V was cut back by 5 bases and J by 3 bases. Germline V gives CDR1 ENHRY, CDR2 SYGVKD. This CDR3 is built from 15 residues. This CDR3 reads CAISRLAGDEETQYF. DNA of the CDR3: TGTGCCATCAGTCGACTAGCGGGGGACGAAGAGACCCAGTACTTC.